Listed below are T cell receptor beta chains from one sample, sequenced in a study of blood T cells in healthy people across ages. Each CDR3 protein gets one entry after TCRdb re-called the 5' RACE reads with MiXCR. The data show around 1,100,000 distinct CDR3 sequences, with 30% to 40% seen just once and around 13% held by the top ten. Material: blood. The receptor source for this set is a man aged 18 to 29 in good health. Each CDR3 is given with its conserved first and last residue. D genes are given only for firm matches. Clone size appears in some rows only: once, few, many, or a class for an expanded clone.

j_gene: TRBJ2-1; d_gene: -; v_gene: TRBV12-3/TRBV12-4; abundance: few; CDR3aa: CASSLRLNEQFF; CDR3nt: TGTGCCAGCAGTTTAAGGCTGAATGAGCAGTTCTTC
j_gene: TRBJ2-2; d_gene: -; v_gene: TRBV9; abundance: -; CDR3aa: CASSTPSRGLDTGELFF; CDR3nt: TGTGCCAGCAGCACACCCTCTCGGGGGCTTGACACCGGGGAGCTGTTTTTT
j_gene: TRBJ1-1; d_gene: -; v_gene: TRBV5-1; abundance: -; CDR3aa: CASSLEVSRTEAFF; CDR3nt: TGCGCCAGCAGCTTGGAGGTCAGCAGAACTGAAGCTTTCTTT
j_gene: TRBJ2-3; d_gene: TRBD2; v_gene: TRBV2; abundance: few; CDR3aa: CATPRYKRDTDTQYF; CDR3nt: TGTGCCACCCCACGGTATAAGCGGGACACAGATACGCAGTATTTT
j_gene: TRBJ2-7; d_gene: TRBD2; v_gene: TRBV5-1; abundance: -; CDR3aa: CASSFGGGAYEQYF; CDR3nt: TGCGCCAGCAGCTTTGGCGGGGGAGCCTACGAGCAGTACTTC
j_gene: TRBJ2-3; d_gene: TRBD2; v_gene: TRBV4-2; abundance: -; CDR3aa: CASSQEASGGRSDTQYF; CDR3nt: TGTGCCAGCAGCCAAGAGGCTAGCGGGGGACGCTCAGATACGCAGTATTTT
j_gene: TRBJ1-6; d_gene: -; v_gene: TRBV20-1; abundance: few; CDR3aa: CSGHRDSPLHF; CDR3nt: TGCAGTGGACATCGGGATTCACCCCTCCACTTT
j_gene: TRBJ2-4; d_gene: -; v_gene: TRBV5-1; abundance: -; CDR3aa: CASSLNIQYF; CDR3nt: TGCGCCAGCAGCTTGAACATTCAGTACTTC
j_gene: TRBJ1-2; d_gene: -; v_gene: TRBV20-1; abundance: many; CDR3aa: CSARRAGDLYTF; CDR3nt: TGCAGTGCTAGAAGGGCAGGGGATCTCTACACCTTC
j_gene: TRBJ2-5; d_gene: TRBD2; v_gene: TRBV7-3; abundance: -; CDR3aa: CASSLGRGDYNEQYF; CDR3nt: TGTGCCAGCAGCTTAGGGCGGGGGGACTACAATGAGCAGTACTTC
j_gene: TRBJ2-7; d_gene: -; v_gene: TRBV4-3; abundance: few; CDR3aa: CASSQGRPSPLYEQYF; CDR3nt: TGCGCCAGCAGCCAAGGCAGGCCTAGCCCTCTATACGAGCAGTACTTC
j_gene: TRBJ2-3; d_gene: -; v_gene: TRBV11-2; abundance: few; CDR3aa: CASSLRTATSTDTQYF; CDR3nt: TGTGCCAGCAGCTTACGGACCGCTACTAGCACAGATACGCAGTATTTT
j_gene: TRBJ2-7; d_gene: TRBD2; v_gene: TRBV12-3/TRBV12-4; abundance: few; CDR3aa: CASSPPGLAAYEQYF; CDR3nt: TGTGCCAGCAGTCCCCCGGGACTAGCGGCCTACGAGCAGTACTTC
j_gene: TRBJ1-1; d_gene: -; v_gene: TRBV7-2; abundance: -; CDR3aa: CASSFGTEGGNTEAFF; CDR3nt: TGTGCCAGCAGCTTTGGTACAGAGGGGGGGAACACTGAAGCTTTCTTT
j_gene: TRBJ1-2; d_gene: -; v_gene: TRBV9; abundance: -; CDR3aa: CASSVVVAGTGYTF; CDR3nt: TGTGCCAGCAGCGTAGTGGTGGCAGGGACTGGCTACACCTTC
j_gene: TRBJ2-1; d_gene: -; v_gene: TRBV25-1; abundance: -; CDR3aa: CASSEPKYYNEQFF; CDR3nt: TGTGCCAGCAGTGAACCGAAGTATTACAATGAGCAGTTCTTC
j_gene: TRBJ2-3; d_gene: -; v_gene: TRBV12-3/TRBV12-4; abundance: -; CDR3aa: CVSSRARDTNTQYF; CDR3nt: TGTGTCAGCAGTCGGGCCCGGGACACTAATACGCAGTATTTT
j_gene: TRBJ2-3; d_gene: TRBD1; v_gene: TRBV28; abundance: -; CDR3aa: CASRPTGNTQYF; CDR3nt: TGTGCCAGCAGGCCGACAGGGAATACGCAGTATTTT
j_gene: TRBJ1-2; d_gene: -; v_gene: TRBV7-2; abundance: few; CDR3aa: CASSDSGPFYGYTF; CDR3nt: TGTGCCAGCAGCGACTCGGGACCGTTCTATGGCTACACCTTC
j_gene: TRBJ2-1; d_gene: -; v_gene: TRBV20-1; abundance: -; CDR3aa: CSARGLAGNYNEQFF; CDR3nt: TGCAGTGCTAGAGGTCTGGCGGGGAACTACAATGAGCAGTTCTTC
j_gene: TRBJ1-2; d_gene: -; v_gene: TRBV20-1; abundance: -; CDR3aa: CSARDSFNYDYTF; CDR3nt: TGCAGTGCTCGGGACTCTTTTAACTATGACTACACCTTC
j_gene: TRBJ2-2; d_gene: -; v_gene: TRBV9; abundance: -; CDR3aa: CAGSANGGSVGELFF; CDR3nt: TGTGCCGGCAGCGCAAATGGGGGAAGCGTCGGGGAGCTGTTTTTT
j_gene: TRBJ2-6; d_gene: TRBD1; v_gene: TRBV5-5; abundance: few; CDR3aa: CASSPGTGVPGANVLTF; CDR3nt: TGTGCCAGCAGCCCCGGGACAGGGGTCCCTGGGGCCAACGTCCTGACTTTC
j_gene: TRBJ2-5; d_gene: -; v_gene: TRBV2; abundance: few; CDR3aa: CANSEAALKTQYF; CDR3nt: TGTGCCAACAGTGAAGCCGCGTTGAAGACCCAGTACTTC
j_gene: TRBJ1-4; d_gene: -; v_gene: TRBV9; abundance: -; CDR3aa: CASSGAEGANEKLFF; CDR3nt: TGTGCCAGCAGCGGAGCCGAAGGGGCTAATGAAAAACTGTTTTTT
j_gene: TRBJ1-2; d_gene: TRBD1; v_gene: TRBV6-4; abundance: -; CDR3aa: CASSDFYRDRVVHGYTF; CDR3nt: TGTGCCAGCAGTGACTTTTACCGGGACAGGGTAGTTCATGGCTACACCTTC
j_gene: TRBJ2-3; d_gene: TRBD2; v_gene: TRBV6-2/TRBV6-3; abundance: -; CDR3aa: CASSYGGGPTDTQYF; CDR3nt: TGTGCCAGCAGTTACGGCGGGGGACCTACGGATACGCAGTATTTT
j_gene: TRBJ1-1; d_gene: -; v_gene: TRBV10-2; abundance: few; CDR3aa: CASRGAGNTEAFF; CDR3nt: TGCGCCAGCAGAGGAGCTGGGAACACTGAAGCTTTCTTT
j_gene: TRBJ2-5; d_gene: TRBD1; v_gene: TRBV12-3/TRBV12-4; abundance: -; CDR3aa: CASSHDRGYQETQYF; CDR3nt: TGTGCCAGCAGTCACGACAGGGGATACCAAGAGACCCAGTACTTC
j_gene: TRBJ1-1; d_gene: -; v_gene: TRBV2; abundance: -; CDR3aa: CASRTEWGGAFF; CDR3nt: TGTGCCAGCCGGACCGAATGGGGAGGAGCTTTCTTT
j_gene: TRBJ2-3; d_gene: TRBD1; v_gene: TRBV24-1; abundance: few; CDR3aa: CATSDPRDRGSTDTQYF; CDR3nt: TGTGCCACCAGTGATCCCCGTGACAGGGGAAGCACAGATACGCAGTATTTT
j_gene: TRBJ2-3; d_gene: -; v_gene: TRBV21-1; abundance: many; CDR3aa: CASSSRETSGPSTDTQYF; CDR3nt: TGTGCCAGCAGCTCCCGTGAGACTAGCGGGCCTAGCACAGATACGCAGTATTTT
j_gene: TRBJ2-2; d_gene: -; v_gene: TRBV13; abundance: -; CDR3aa: CASSRGRWELFF; CDR3nt: TGTGCCAGCAGTCGTGGGCGGTGGGAGCTGTTTTTT
j_gene: TRBJ2-3; d_gene: TRBD1; v_gene: TRBV20-1; abundance: -; CDR3aa: CSAPGTGSTPSTDTQYF; CDR3nt: TGCAGTGCTCCCGGGACAGGGAGTACCCCTAGCACAGATACGCAGTATTTT
j_gene: TRBJ1-1; d_gene: -; v_gene: TRBV19; abundance: -; CDR3aa: CASLLWADSTEAFF; CDR3nt: TGTGCCAGTCTATTGTGGGCAGACTCCACTGAAGCTTTCTTT
j_gene: TRBJ1-5; d_gene: -; v_gene: TRBV29-1; abundance: -; CDR3aa: CSVSSSAGNQPQHF; CDR3nt: TGCAGCGTTTCCAGCTCCGCGGGCAATCAGCCCCAGCATTTT
j_gene: TRBJ2-4; d_gene: -; v_gene: TRBV3-1; abundance: -; CDR3aa: CASSPRQATIQYF; CDR3nt: TGTGCCAGCAGCCCTCGACAGGCCACCATTCAGTACTTC
j_gene: TRBJ2-3; d_gene: -; v_gene: TRBV6-2/TRBV6-3; abundance: -; CDR3aa: CASMTPRGPDTQYF; CDR3nt: TGTGCCAGCATGACTCCCAGGGGACCAGATACGCAGTATTTT
j_gene: TRBJ2-2; d_gene: TRBD1; v_gene: TRBV12-5; abundance: few; CDR3aa: CASGPGQATGELFF; CDR3nt: TGTGCTAGTGGTCCCGGACAGGCCACCGGGGAGCTGTTTTTT
j_gene: TRBJ1-1; d_gene: -; v_gene: TRBV9; abundance: few; CDR3aa: CASSVAPEERTGTEAFF; CDR3nt: TGTGCCAGCAGCGTAGCACCAGAGGAGAGGACGGGCACTGAAGCTTTCTTT
j_gene: TRBJ1-4; d_gene: -; v_gene: TRBV4-1; abundance: many; CDR3aa: CASSLDRGEKLFF; CDR3nt: TGCGCCAGCAGCCTGGACCGGGGTGAAAAACTGTTTTTT